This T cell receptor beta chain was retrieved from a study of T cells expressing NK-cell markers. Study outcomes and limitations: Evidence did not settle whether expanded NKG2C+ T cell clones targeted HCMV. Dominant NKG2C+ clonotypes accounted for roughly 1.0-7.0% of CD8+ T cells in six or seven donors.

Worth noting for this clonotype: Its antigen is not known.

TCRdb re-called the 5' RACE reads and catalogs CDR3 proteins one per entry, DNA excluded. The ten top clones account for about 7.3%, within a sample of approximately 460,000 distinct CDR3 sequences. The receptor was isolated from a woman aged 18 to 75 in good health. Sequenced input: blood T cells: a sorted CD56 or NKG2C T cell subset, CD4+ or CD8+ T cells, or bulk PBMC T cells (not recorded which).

CDR3 sequence: CASTTDRGVRGTGELFF. The V and J genes are TRBV12-3 or TRBV12-4 and TRBJ2-2; without DNA, the TCRdb call of TRBD1 cannot be checked. The CDR3 covers 17 residues.